This T cell receptor beta chain was found in a study of T cell responses to AZD1222 COVID-19 vaccine. Study as a whole: Samples with a second dose at about 4 or about 12 weeks were pooled together. Overall study results and limits: All repertoire sampling was performed exclusively after the peak T cell response.

Notes on this clone: Its antigen is as yet unknown.

From germline, CDR1 is SGHRS and CDR2 YFSETQ. Trimming took 4 bases from V and 5 from J, leaving 9 bases between them. There are 12 residues in the CDR3. TCRdb's table, derived via immunoSEQ multiplex PCR, lists solely in-frame clones and lacks some. The sample contains about 130,000 clones, 93% of which appear only once. This receptor was obtained from an adult in good health. The chain has TRBV5-1 and TRBJ2-5; no firm D call. The source was peripheral blood, collected on day 0 of AZD1222 vaccination. The CDR3 sequence is CASSEQGETQYF. The DNA for the CDR3 is TGCGCCAGCAGCGAACAAGGTGAGACCCAGTACTTC.